These T cell receptor beta chains were read from a single sample in a study of T cell responses to AZD1222 COVID-19 vaccine. Sequencing was performed with immunoSEQ multiplex PCR; in TCRdb, only in-frame clones are kept and a portion is missing. Of some 200,000 clones in the sample, about 94% were seen once. This specimen consisted of peripheral blood, obtained 28 days after the second AZD1222 dose. The receptors originated from an adult who received the AZD1222 COVID-19 vaccine. Each CDR3 is given without its conserved first and last residue.

J gene | V gene | CDR3 length | CDR3 protein
TRBJ1-2 | TRBV6-1 | 13 | ASSEEITGIYGYT
TRBJ2-7 | TRBV7-9 | 12 | ASSPSGTSYEQY
TRBJ1-1 | TRBV7-9 | 12 | ASSLVDRYTEAF
TRBJ1-1 | TRBV6-5 | 14 | ASSSTYDRVNTEAF
TRBJ1-2 | TRBV6-4 | 12 | ASSPAGYGYGYT
TRBJ1-2 | TRBV15 | 15 | ATSRDAYRTGDPGYT
TRBJ2-3 | TRBV10-3 | 12 | AITTGTGRNTQY
TRBJ1-4 | TRBV27 | 12 | ASRLQGIGEKLF
TRBJ2-2 | TRBV27 | 13 | ASSFGGLGTGELF
TRBJ1-6 | TRBV4-1 | 10 | ASSQTDSPLH
TRBJ2-5 | TRBV24-1 | 10 | ATSDLRGTQY
TRBJ1-5 | TRBV28 | 13 | ASSFKGQGNQPQH
TRBJ2-1 | TRBV2 | 12 | ASSVLEDGYEQF
TRBJ1-1 | TRBV4-1 | 12 | ASSAQNLNTEAF
TRBJ1-2 | TRBV12-3/TRBV12-4 | 11 | ASSFTVNYGYT
TRBJ1-4 | TRBV5-1 | 13 | ASKEVSFAPEKLF
TRBJ1-2 | TRBV6-5 | 12 | ASSLLGRDDGYT
TRBJ1-3 | TRBV9 | 15 | ASSVGPLRGSGNTIY
TRBJ1-6 | TRBV3-1/TRBV3-2 | 10 | ASSGTVSPLH
TRBJ1-3 | TRBV5-6 | 11 | ASSSGFVNTIY
TRBJ2-1 | TRBV5-8 | 14 | ASSPRGGKGINEQF
TRBJ2-2 | TRBV7-9 | 14 | ASSFSSGGAPGELF
TRBJ2-7 | TRBV12-3/TRBV12-4 | 11 | ASSAGTGDEQY
TRBJ1-4 | TRBV25-1 | 11 | ASSEYPREKLF
TRBJ1-5 | TRBV3-1/TRBV3-2 | 12 | ASSQVAGDQPQH
TRBJ1-1 | TRBV4-1 | 14 | ASSQAPTGGRAEAF
TRBJ1-1 | TRBV3-1/TRBV3-2 | 12 | ASSPPYRATEAF
TRBJ2-7 | TRBV27 | 9 | ASGTGNEQY
TRBJ1-6 | TRBV2 | 13 | ASSRGTSYNSPLH
TRBJ1-6 | TRBV19 | 14 | ASSIDRRADNSPLH
TRBJ1-5 | TRBV6-2/TRBV6-3 | 14 | ASSYGRPRNNQPQH
TRBJ1-6 | TRBV14 | 13 | ASSLAGGLRTPLH
TRBJ2-4 | TRBV6-2/TRBV6-3 | 13 | ASSPVGTAKNIQY
TRBJ2-5 | TRBV5-8 | 12 | ASSRRLAIETQY
TRBJ1-2 | TRBV28 | 9 | ASVVRGGYT
TRBJ1-3 | TRBV11-2 | 13 | ASSLSAGAGNTIY
TRBJ2-3 | TRBV5-4 | 14 | ASSPQWAGGADTQY
TRBJ1-6 | TRBV5-1 | 12 | ASSPGTVLSPLH
TRBJ2-7 | TRBV7-9 | 12 | ASSSGQRRDEQY
TRBJ1-4 | TRBV29-1 | 12 | SVRRGPPNEKLF
TRBJ2-7 | TRBV10-3 | 12 | AIRPGQGNYEQY
TRBJ2-1 | TRBV25-1 | 14 | ASRGPGGAVYNEQF
TRBJ2-3 | TRBV20-1 | 12 | SASLDRSTDTQY
TRBJ1-4 | TRBV19 | 13 | ASSPKQGDVEKLF
TRBJ2-7 | TRBV7-9 | 14 | ASSLQPGEGYIEQY
TRBJ2-1 | TRBV19 | 17 | ASSSATSGYGSLYNEQF
TRBJ2-7 | TRBV30 | 11 | AWSRGEAREQY
TRBJ2-1 | TRBV7-3 | 14 | ASSSNQGNSYNEQF
TRBJ1-2 | TRBV2 | 13 | ASSPTSALIIGYT
TRBJ1-5 | TRBV12-2 | 12 | ASRYDRGHQPQH
TRBJ1-1 | TRBV18 | 12 | ASSPMMGAPEAF
TRBJ1-2 | TRBV2 | 13 | ASSEGGSGARGYT
TRBJ2-5 | TRBV7-2 | 13 | ASSMSQGAGETQY